The 5 T cell receptor beta chains below come from one sample, sequenced in a study of glioma-infiltrating T cells. Using RNA template, CDR3s of TCR alpha and beta were amplified with iRepertoire arm-PCR. TCRdb reanalysed the multiplex PCR reads using MiXCR and keeps one entry per CDR3 protein. The data contain under 200,000 distinct CDR3 sequences, around 45% of them singletons. Sample: glioma tissue, nonneoplastic brain tissue, or PBMCs (not recorded which). The receptors were sampled from a human donor with low-grade glioma or glioblastoma, undergoing nonglioma brain surgery, or in good health (not recorded which).

This clonotype showed up many times. The chain is built from TRBV25-1 and TRBJ2-2; 11 bases line up with TRBD1. The CDR3 runs 15 residues. V shed 4 bases and J 5 bases; nucleotides not matched to a gene: 3. CDR1 is MGHDK, CDR2 SYGVNS, per germline. CDR3 DNA sequence: TGTGCCAGCAGTGGCCGGGACAGGGGGACCGGGGAGCTGTTTTTT. Encoded protein: CASSGRDRGTGELFF.

The sample holds many counts of this clonotype. V gene TRBV28 combines with J gene TRBJ1-1, with a tentative D call TRBD1 (5 bases). This CDR3 is built from 15 residues. V was pared by 8 bases and J by 1 base, with 17 bases between. CDR1 and CDR2 (germline): MDHEN, SYDVKM. The CDR3, as DNA: TGTGCCAGCGCAAGCCCGGGACGGACGAACACTGAAGCTTTCTTT. Translated: CASASPGRTNTEAFF.

This clonotype was found once. One junction end does not reproduce the germline sequence, and a read error may be involved. The chain couples TRBV20-1 to TRBJ2-1, with 8 nucleotides matching TRBD1. CDR3 length: 14 residues. Looked up from germline, CDR1 is DFQATT and CDR2 is SNEGSKA (reference sequence). DNA for the CDR3: TGCGGTGCCTCAGAGGGCAGGGGGCGCCCCGGGCAGTTCTTC. This sequence encodes CGASEGRGRPGQFF.

The chain is built from TRBV6-2 or TRBV6-3 and TRBJ1-5, with D possibly matching TRBD1 (5 bases). Trimming pared 9 bases from V and 4 bases from J, leaving 19 bases between. The germline CDR1 and CDR2 sequences are MNHEY and SVGEGT. This CDR3 spans 15 amino acids. Here the CDR3 DNA reads TGTGCCAGTAGTAACGAACAAAACAGGAATCAGCCCCAGCATTTT. It yields the protein CASSNEQNRNQPQHF.

Notes on this clonotype: Since a much larger clone is just one base distant, this may be a read error. The CDR3 nucleotides read TGTGCCAGCAGCCCTCGGTCGGGGCACAATGAGCGGTTCTTC. Its translation is CASSPRSGHNERFF. This rearrangement joins TRBV28 to TRBJ2-1; D is perhaps TRBD1 or TRBD2 (5 bases each). Germline values: CDR1 MDHEN, CDR2 SYDVKM. The CDR3 contains 14 residues.